This entry lists 26 T cell receptor beta chains sequenced from one sample in a study of spatial heterogeneity in lung cancer. Time point meaning: sample taken at primary tumor resection. TCRdb reprocessed the 5' RACE reads via MiXCR and lists one record per CDR3 protein. The sample contains 35,000 to 45,000 distinct CDR3 sequences, approximately 5.2% of which appear only once. Sequencing used PBMCs, obtained at surgery. These receptors came from a female donor with early-stage non-small cell lung cancer.

This clonotype was detected many times. This rearrangement joins TRBV5-1 to TRBJ2-7; no clear D gene. Trimming stripped 4 bases from V and 0 bases from J, with 11 bases between. CDR3 size: 14 residues. Per germline, CDR1 SGHRS and CDR2 YFSETQ. CDR3 nucleotides: TGCGCCAGCAGCGGTGATTCGGTCTCCTACGAGCAGTACTTC. Translated, it gives CASSGDSVSYEQYF.

This clonotype occurred many times. This CDR3 reads CASCDRFSGEQYF. CDR3 sequence (DNA): TGTGCCAGCTGTGACAGGTTTTCCGGCGAGCAGTACTTC. This chain joins TRBV28 and TRBJ2-7, with D possibly TRBD1 on 6 matching bases. This CDR3 has 13 amino acids. Germline CDR1 MDHEN, CDR2 SYDVKM. Trimming cost V 8 bases and J 6 bases, with 17 bases left between them.

This clonotype came up many times. The chain is built from TRBV4-3 and TRBJ1-1; tentative D call: TRBD1 (6 bases). The V and J ends lost 0 bases and 3 bases respectively, with 14 bases between them. The CDR3 covers 16 residues. Germline V gene lookup returns CDR1 LGHNA and CDR2 YSLEER. CDR3 coding DNA: TGCGCCAGCAGCCAAGACCGGGGGCGAGGGGACACTGAAGCTTTCTTT. This gives the protein CASSQDRGRGDTEAFF.

This clonotype was seen many times. The chain joins TRBV3-1 to TRBJ2-1; 14 nucleotides match TRBD2. The trim removed 4 bases at V and 6 bases at J, leaving 2 bases unmatched. In germline, CDR1 is LGHDT, CDR2 YNNKEL (reference sequence). This CDR3 comprises 15 residues. CDR3 region: CASSPGLAGANEQFF. CDR3 DNA: TGTGCCAGCAGCCCGGGACTAGCGGGGGCCAATGAGCAGTTCTTC.

Many counts were recorded for this clonotype. This rearrangement joins TRBV5-5 to TRBJ2-7; maybe TRBD1 (5 bases). This CDR3 region has 14 residues. The germline CDR1 and CDR2 sequences are SGHKS and YYEKEE (reference sequence). The ends were cut back, 3 bases at V and 4 bases at J, with 14 bases in the middle. In nucleotides, the CDR3 is TGTGCCAGCAGCTCCCCCAGGGTGGGATACGAGCAGTACTTC. Translated, it gives CASSSPRVGYEQYF.

This clonotype was observed at least ten times. The chain links TRBV19 to TRBJ2-5; 10 nucleotides match TRBD1. V shed 1 base, J shed 3 bases, and the junction held 2 bases outside the gene matches. This CDR3 region has 15 residues. Looked up from germline, CDR1 is LNHDA and CDR2 is SQIVND (reference sequence). The CDR3 DNA sequence: TGTGCCAGTAGTATAGTCGGGACAGGGGAAGAGACCCAGTACTTC. Its translation: CASSIVGTGEETQYF. Full variable domain (remainder filled in from reference TRBV19 and TRBJ2-5): DGGITQSPKYLFRKEGQNVTLSCEQNLNHDAMYWYRQDPGQGLRLIYYSQIVNDFQKGDIAEGYSVSREKKESFPLTVTSAQKNPTAFYLCASSIVGTGEETQYFGPGTRLLVL.

The sample holds many counts of this clonotype. The chain employs TRBV6-2 or TRBV6-3 and TRBJ1-1; D perhaps matches TRBD1 (5 bases). Trimming pared 8 bases from V and 1 base from J, leaving 11 bases between. This CDR3 comprises 13 residues. From germline, CDR1 is MNHEY and CDR2 SVGEGT. The CDR3 loop is CASGGVGNTEAFF. CDR3 nucleotides: TGTGCCAGCGGGGGGGTTGGGAACACTGAAGCTTTCTTT.

This clonotype came up many times. The chain is built from TRBV14 and TRBJ2-4, with a tentative D call TRBD2 (6 bases). Trimming took off 1 base at V and 8 bases at J, with 9 bases between the two ends. Germline CDR1 is SGHDN and CDR2 is FVKESK. This CDR3 is 13 amino acids long. The CDR3 DNA reads TGTGCCAGCAGCCAAGGTCAGCGGGACATTCAGTACTTC. Encoded protein: CASSQGQRDIQYF.

The gene calls are TRBV2 and TRBJ2-1; D uncertain. Trimming shortened V by 4 bases and J by 4 bases, and 11 bases separated the two germline ends. The CDR3 sequence is 14 residues long. Germline V gene data show CDR1 as SNHLY and CDR2 as FYNNEI. The CDR3 DNA follows: TGTGCCAGCAGTGTGCTGCGGTCGTACAATGAGCAGTTCTTC. Translated, it gives CASSVLRSYNEQFF.

Many counts were recorded for this clonotype. The V and J genes are TRBV4-2 and TRBJ1-1; D remains ambiguous. Deletions cut 2 bases from V and 1 base from J, with 8 bases between. From germline, CDR1 is LGHNA and CDR2 YNFKEQ. The CDR3 extends over 14 amino acids. The CDR3 loop is CASSQSGKNTEAFF. The CDR3 bases are TGTGCCAGCAGCCAAAGCGGGAAGAACACTGAAGCTTTCTTT.

This clonotype was seen at least ten times. This chain joins TRBV2 and TRBJ2-7; 11 bases match TRBD1. Germline CDR1 reads SNHLY; CDR2 reads FYNNEI. This CDR3 has 13 amino acids. J gave up 6 bases and V 7 bases, and 5 bases lay outside the gene matches. CDR3 sequence: CASNGGQGAEQYF. In DNA form, the CDR3 reads TGTGCCAGCAATGGAGGACAGGGGGCCGAGCAGTACTTC.

This clonotype showed up just a few times. CDR3 nucleotides: TGCGCCAGCAGCTTTTTTGCCCCAGGGGCGAAGGGCTCTGGAAACACCATATATTTT. This codes for CASSFFAPGAKGSGNTIYF. The chain carries TRBV5-1 and TRBJ1-3; D is possibly TRBD1 (6 bases). Germline lookup yields CDR1 SGHRS and CDR2 YFSETQ. V was cut by 2 bases and J by 0 bases, with 21 bases left in between. The CDR3 sequence is 19 residues long.

This clonotype was counted ten times or more. The chain has TRBV12-3 or TRBV12-4 and TRBJ1-5; TRBD1 aligns across 9 bases. The V and J ends lost 5 bases and 1 base, in that order; junction bases with no gene match: 6. The CDR3 totals 16 residues. In DNA form, the CDR3 reads TGTGCCAGCAGTCCGGGACAGGGTGACAGCAATCAGCCCCAGCATTTT. This codes for CASSPGQGDSNQPQHF.

This chain connects TRBV7-8 to TRBJ2-1; 9 positions match TRBD2. The germline CDR1 and CDR2 sequences are SGHVS and FQNEAQ. With V trimmed by 4 bases and J by 10 bases, 11 bases remained unmatched. The CDR3 length is 15 residues. For the CDR3, the DNA is TGTGCCAGCAGCTCGAGCGGGGGGCCCCTCGAAGAGCAGTTCTTC. It translates to CASSSSGGPLEEQFF.

Only a few counts were recorded for this clonotype. J is TRBJ2-2 and V is TRBV7-2, with TRBD2 matching 8 bases. This CDR3 spans 14 amino acids. Per germline, CDR1 SGHTA and CDR2 FQGNSA. V was clipped by 10 bases and J by 4 bases; unmatched bases: 8. The CDR3 sequence is CATRAGAGTGELFF. CDR3 DNA sequence: TGTGCCACCCGAGCGGGGGCCGGCACCGGGGAGCTGTTTTTT.

This clonotype was recorded at least ten times. The chain couples TRBV15 to TRBJ2-7; the D gene is possibly TRBD1 (6 bases). With 1 base removed from V and 2 bases from J, the gap between germline ends came to 21 bases. The CDR3 sequence is 18 residues long. Germline-derived CDR1 and CDR2 are LNHNV and YYDKDF (reference sequence). The CDR3 DNA reads as TGTGCCACCAGCAGAGCGATCCGGACAGACCTTACCACCTACGAGCAGTACTTC. It yields the protein CATSRAIRTDLTTYEQYF.

This clonotype was detected ten times or more. CDR3 in amino acids: CASSLENSVGADTQYF. The CDR3 DNA reads TGTGCCAGCAGCTTAGAAAACAGCGTGGGTGCAGATACGCAGTATTTT. The chain carries TRBV7-3 and TRBJ2-3; D is unclear. Trimming pared 2 bases from V and 4 bases from J, leaving 16 bases between. Per germline, CDR1 SGHTA and CDR2 FQGTGA. CDR3 size: 16 residues.

Only one count was recorded for this clonotype. The chain couples TRBV27 to TRBJ1-2, with 8 positions matching TRBD1. Looked up from germline, CDR1 is MNHEY and CDR2 is SMNVEV (reference sequence). This CDR3 spans 15 amino acids. V was pared by 5 bases and J by 4 bases, with 9 bases of the junction left unmatched. CDR3 sequence reads: CASSIVGQGPYGYTF. The CDR3 DNA reads as TGTGCCAGCAGTATCGTAGGACAGGGACCCTATGGCTACACCTTC.

In this sample, this clonotype turned up many times. This chain connects TRBV7-6 to TRBJ2-5; 9 bases are shared with TRBD2. With V trimmed by 5 bases and J by 1 base, 5 bases remained unmatched. Germline lookup yields CDR1 SGHVS and CDR2 FNYEAQ. CDR3 size: 15 residues. CDR3 nucleotide sequence: TGTGCCAGCAGCCGGCGGACTAGCGTCCAAGAGACCCAGTACTTC. Translating gives CASSRRTSVQETQYF.

There are a few counts of this clonotype. Relative to the germline gene, one junction end is altered; a read error may explain this. The V and J genes are TRBV12-3 or TRBV12-4 and TRBJ2-7; unclear D gene. The length of the CDR3 is 14 residues. DNA of the CDR3: TGTGCCAGCAGCTTAGGGCGGAGATCCTACGAGCAGTACTTC. It translates to CASSLGRRSYEQYF.

In its sample, this clonotype was seen many times. V and J are TRBV5-1 and TRBJ2-5; the match to TRBD1 covers 7 bases. The junction had 8 bases not matched to a gene; V was cut back by 4 bases and J by 5 bases. The CDR3 has 14 amino acids. Per the germline V gene, CDR1 is SGHRS and CDR2 is YFSETQ. The CDR3 here is CASSQGGREETQYF. CDR3 nucleotide sequence: TGCGCCAGCAGCCAAGGGGGCCGTGAGGAGACCCAGTACTTC.

In this sample, this clonotype turned up many times. This sequence joins TRBV20-1 and TRBJ2-1; 8 bases agree with TRBD2. This CDR3 region has 14 residues. Germline trimming cut 1 base from V and 8 bases from J; bases unmatched to any gene: 7. Germline CDR1 is DFQATT and CDR2 is SNEGSKA (reference sequence). The CDR3 loop reads CSARAPSGSDEQFF. CDR3 nucleotides: TGCAGTGCTAGAGCCCCTAGCGGGTCCGATGAGCAGTTCTTC.

The chain combines TRBV12-3 or TRBV12-4 with TRBJ2-4, with D tentatively TRBD2 (6 bases). Trimming removed 3 bases from V and 1 base from J, with 13 bases in between. The CDR3 contains 16 residues. The CDR3, as DNA: TGTGCCAGCAGTTTTGGGGGGAGAGTGGCCAAAAACATTCAGTACTTC. Its translation: CASSFGGRVAKNIQYF.

This clonotype was seen many times. The CDR3 nucleotides are TGTGCCAGCAGCCAAGACAGGGGCACAGATACGCAGTATTTT. Its protein is CASSQDRGTDTQYF. The J gene is TRBJ2-3, the V gene TRBV4-2, with TRBD1 as a possible D gene (5 bases). CDR3 size: 14 residues. Trimming cost V 0 bases and J 1 base, with 5 bases left between them. CDR1 LGHNA and CDR2 YNFKEQ come from the germline V gene.

In its sample, this clonotype was seen a few times. The CDR3 reads CASSLRGAPHYGYTF. Written as DNA, the CDR3 is TGTGCCAGCAGTTTAAGGGGGGCGCCCCACTATGGCTACACCTTC. This sequence joins TRBV12-3 or TRBV12-4 and TRBJ1-2; D is possibly TRBD1 (6 bases). The length of the CDR3 is 15 residues. Trimming pared 2 bases from V and 3 bases from J, leaving 13 bases between.

Ten or more counts support this clonotype. This chain links TRBV7-2 with TRBJ1-5; TRBD1 matches 9 bases. CDR3 length: 17 residues. Per germline, CDR1 SGHTA and CDR2 FQGNSA. The V gene end was trimmed by 1 base and the J gene end by 6 bases; junction bases not matched to a gene: 10. CDR3 sequence: CASSLDGTGYNGQPQHF. DNA of the CDR3: TGTGCCAGCAGCTTAGACGGGACAGGGTATAATGGTCAGCCCCAGCATTTT.